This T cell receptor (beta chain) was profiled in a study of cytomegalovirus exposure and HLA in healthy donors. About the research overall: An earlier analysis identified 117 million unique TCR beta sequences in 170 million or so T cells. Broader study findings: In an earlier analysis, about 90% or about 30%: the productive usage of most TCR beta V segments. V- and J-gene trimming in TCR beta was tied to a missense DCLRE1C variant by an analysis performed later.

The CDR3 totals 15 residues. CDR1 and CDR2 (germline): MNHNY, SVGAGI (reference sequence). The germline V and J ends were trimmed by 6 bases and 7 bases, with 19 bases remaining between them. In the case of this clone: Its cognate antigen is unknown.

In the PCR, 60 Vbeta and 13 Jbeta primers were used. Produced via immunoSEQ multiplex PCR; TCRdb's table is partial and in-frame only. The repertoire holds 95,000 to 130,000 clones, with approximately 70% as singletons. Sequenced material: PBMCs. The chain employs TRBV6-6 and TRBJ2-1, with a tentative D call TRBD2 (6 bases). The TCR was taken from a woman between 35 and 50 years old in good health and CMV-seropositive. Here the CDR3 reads CASSQGLMGFNEQFF. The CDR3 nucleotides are TGTGCCAGCAGCCAAGGACTAATGGGTTTTAATGAGCAGTTCTTC.